The table lists the clone carrying this TCR beta chain with many counts. The antigen is unknown. For TCRbeta, the library was prepared with unique molecular identifiers. TCRdb independently ran MiXCR on the PCR reads; one entry per CDR3 protein. The table lists 200,000 or so distinct CDR3 sequences, approximately 8.4% of them singletons. The data derive from a study of T-cell reconstitution after alpha-beta-depleted transplantation in children. Overall study findings and caveats: Counts and diversity of T cells one year after transplant came mostly from newly produced T cells. Several patients had high TCRbeta diversity at day 60; it came from surviving recipient T cells and thymic progenitors. Expanded graft clones numbering several hundred reportedly gave rise to alpha-beta T cells about two months after transplant.

The germline gives CDR1 SQVTM, CDR2 ANQGSEA. The J segment lost 5 bases and the V segment lost 6 bases, leaving 7 bases of the junction unmatched. The CDR3 is 14 amino acids. Sequences were derived from PBMCs, mostly from graft donor cells, sampled 360 days after TCRalphabeta/CD19-depleted stem cell transplant. The sequence came from a male patient between 2 and 15 years old who had a stem cell transplant for acute myeloid leukemia, so the T cells may come from the graft donor. The chain joins TRBV29-1 to TRBJ2-2, with 9 bases matching TRBD2. Written as DNA, the CDR3 is TGCAGCGTCTCTGGACTAGCGCAGACCGGGGAGCTGTTTTTT. Residues: CSVSGLAQTGELFF.